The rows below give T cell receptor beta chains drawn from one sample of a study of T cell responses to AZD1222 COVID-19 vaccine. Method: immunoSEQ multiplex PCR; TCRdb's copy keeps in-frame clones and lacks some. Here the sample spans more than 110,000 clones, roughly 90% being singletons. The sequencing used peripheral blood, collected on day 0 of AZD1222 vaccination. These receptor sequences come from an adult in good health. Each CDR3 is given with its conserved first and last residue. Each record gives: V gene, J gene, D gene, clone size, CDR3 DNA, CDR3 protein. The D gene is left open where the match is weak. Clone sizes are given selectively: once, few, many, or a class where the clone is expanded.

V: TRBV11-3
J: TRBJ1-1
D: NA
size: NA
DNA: TGTGCCAGCAGCACGAGGGCAAGCGCAACCGGCAAAGCTTTCTTT
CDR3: CASSTRASATGKAFF

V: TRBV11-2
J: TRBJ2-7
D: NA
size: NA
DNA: TGTGCCAGCAGCTCATCACTAGCCCGGATCTACGAGCAGTACTTC
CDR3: CASSSSLARIYEQYF

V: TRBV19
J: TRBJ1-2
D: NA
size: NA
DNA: TGTGCCGGGTCGGCTGGGGGAGGGAACTATGGCTACACCTTC
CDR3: CAGSAGGGNYGYTF

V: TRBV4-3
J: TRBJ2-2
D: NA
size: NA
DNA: TGCGCCAGCAGCCCTTGGCCGGATGTGACCCGGGAGCTGTTTTTT
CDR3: CASSPWPDVTRELFF

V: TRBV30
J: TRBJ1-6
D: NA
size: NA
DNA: TGTGCCTGGAGAAGAAGTTCACCCCTCCACTTT
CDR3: CAWRRSSPLHF

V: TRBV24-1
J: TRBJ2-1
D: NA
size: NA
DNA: TGTGCCACCAGTGATCCAAGGGCGGGACAGAACTACAATGAGCAGTTCTTC
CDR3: CATSDPRAGQNYNEQFF

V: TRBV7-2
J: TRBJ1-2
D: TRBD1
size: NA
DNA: TGTGCCAGCAGCTTCAGGGGGGGGCAGGGCTACACCTTC
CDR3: CASSFRGGQGYTF

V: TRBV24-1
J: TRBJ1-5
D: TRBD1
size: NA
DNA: TGTGCCACCAGTGATGCGGACAGGGAAGGACATTTT
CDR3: CATSDADREGHF

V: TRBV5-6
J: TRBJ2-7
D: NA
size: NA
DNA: TGTGCCAGCAGCCCGGACGGTACCCAGTACGAGCAGTACTTC
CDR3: CASSPDGTQYEQYF

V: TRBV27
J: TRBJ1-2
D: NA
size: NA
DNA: TGTGCCACCATGTCGGGGGGCATAGGGTATGGCTACACCTTC
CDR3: CATMSGGIGYGYTF

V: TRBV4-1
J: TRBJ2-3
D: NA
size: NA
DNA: TGCGCCAGCAGCCCCGAAAGTAGGTCCTGGTTCAGGGATACGCAGTATTTT
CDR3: CASSPESRSWFRDTQYF

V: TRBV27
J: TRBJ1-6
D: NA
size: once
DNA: TGTGCCAGCTCGGAAGGGGGTTGGTATTCACCCCTCCACTTT
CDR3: CASSEGGWYSPLHF

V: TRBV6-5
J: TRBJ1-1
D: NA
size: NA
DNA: TGTGCCAGCAGAGGACGGATGAACACTGAAGCTTTCTTT
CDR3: CASRGRMNTEAFF

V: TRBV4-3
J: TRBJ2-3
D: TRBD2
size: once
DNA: TGCGCCAGCAGCCAAGATCTGAGCGGGGAGGGCAGGACAGATACGCAGTATTTT
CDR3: CASSQDLSGEGRTDTQYF

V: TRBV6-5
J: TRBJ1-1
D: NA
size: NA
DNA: TGTGCCAGCAGTTACTTCCAAATGACAGGTCTCACTGAAGCTTTCTTT
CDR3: CASSYFQMTGLTEAFF

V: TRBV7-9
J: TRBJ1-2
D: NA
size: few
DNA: TGTGCCAGCAGCCAATCAGCGAGTAGCTATGGCTACACCTTC
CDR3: CASSQSASSYGYTF